This TCR beta chain was retrieved from a study of T cell responses to AZD1222 COVID-19 vaccine (dated by TCRdb to the early 2020s). Broadly, across the study: TCR sequencing covered over 230 trial participants: 207 given two doses of AZD1222 and around 25 given two doses of MenACWY control vaccine. Trial participants were enrolled by age into 18-55, 56-69 and 70-plus year subgroups, with roughly 150, 30 and 60 TCR-sequenced participants respectively. Findings and caveats that apply to the study as a whole: The whole spike protein was spanned by vaccine-associated CD4 TCRs, and dominant responses were seen in regions 160-218 and 743-854. A significant rise in spike-specific TCR breadth and depth was observed after two AZD1222 doses relative to day 0 and relative to MenACWY recipients. Nearly half of unique spike-specific TCRs reportedly recognized epitopes outside regions mutated in the B.1.351 and B.1.1.7 variants. Conclusions about previously exposed vaccinees were limited because only six or seven AZD1222 recipients were SARS-CoV-2 seropositive at baseline. In the small 56-69-year group, the increase in depth fell short of significance, most likely because of low power. Most participants were white British and females outnumbered males, and the authors suggested that clonal diversity may have been underestimated. Because no samples from the day 14 peak response were available, repertoires could be characterized only after the peak T cell response.

The time point label here, explained by the study, means: about 28 days (+/-7) after the second vaccine dose. Sample treatment or condition, as interpreted from the label and publication: meningococcal conjugate vaccine given as trial control. Vaccinee samples came from UK trials COV001 and COV002, including a single-blind randomized controlled phase 2/3 trial of AZD1222 (ChAdOx1 nCoV-19) in healthy adults. For TCRbeta chain sequencing, PBMC samples were collected from trial participants at day 0 and at day 28 after the second dose. With respect to this clone: There is no known antigen for this receptor. Qualities for individual bases were not recorded, and no much larger clone is one base off.

Including cysteine and phenylalanine, the CDR3 has 13 amino acids. Only the CDR3 DNA stays, 39 bases, in frame from base 1. V loses 0 bases of germline sequence and J loses 7 bases, and the interval between the two ends is 10 bases. As encoded in the germline V gene, CDR1 is SGHDN while CDR2 is FVKESK. The CDR3 regions of human TCRbeta chains were subjected to immunosequencing. On the authors' methods: Repertoire TCRs were checked for matches against a reference library of SARS-CoV-2-specific TCRs that had been generated using the MIRA antigen-specificity platform. Breadth was defined as the fraction of unique TCRs that were SARS-CoV-2-associated, and depth was defined as the fraction of total T cells that were SARS-CoV-2-associated. Using the MIRA data, each spike-specific TCR was assigned both to the spike region to which the TCR was reactive and to a CD4 or CD8 class. Log10-transformed breadth and depth values were compared by one-way ANOVA with Sidak's multiple comparisons tests. Not all clones reach the TCRdb copy of this immuneACCESS table, which keeps in-frame sequences only. Checked studies attribute under half of the gap to unresolved V genes and leave the rest unexplained. V, J and clone size derive from that table, while D and trimming were established from the DNA sequence. The sample records about 140,000 clones, about 90% of which are singletons. The ten biggest clones cover about 7.5% of the sample.

This sample comprised peripheral blood, obtained 28 days after the second dose of the MenACWY control vaccine. The chain is encoded by TRBV14 joined to TRBJ2-7, with no D gene named confidently. This sequence was found in an adult who received the MenACWY meningococcal vaccine as a control. The DNA reads TGTGCCAGCAGCCAAGATGCCTTGTTGGAGCAGTACTTC. This is translated as CASSQDALLEQYF.